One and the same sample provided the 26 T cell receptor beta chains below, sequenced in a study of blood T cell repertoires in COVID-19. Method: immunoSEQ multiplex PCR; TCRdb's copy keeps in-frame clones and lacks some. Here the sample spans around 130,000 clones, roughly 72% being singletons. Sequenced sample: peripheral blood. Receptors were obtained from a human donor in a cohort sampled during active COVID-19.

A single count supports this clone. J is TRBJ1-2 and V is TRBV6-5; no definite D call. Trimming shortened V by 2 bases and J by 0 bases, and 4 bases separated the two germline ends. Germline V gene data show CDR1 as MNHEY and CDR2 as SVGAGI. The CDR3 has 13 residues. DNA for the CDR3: TGTGCCAGCAGTTACGGAGCTAACTATGGCTACACCTTC. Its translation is CASSYGANYGYTF.

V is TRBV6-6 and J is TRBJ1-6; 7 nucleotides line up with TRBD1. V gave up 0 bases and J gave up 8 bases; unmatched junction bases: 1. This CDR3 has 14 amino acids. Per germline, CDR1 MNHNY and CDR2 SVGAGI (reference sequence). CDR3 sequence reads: CASSYSQGDSPLHF. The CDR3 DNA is TGTGCCAGCAGTTACTCCCAGGGGGATTCACCCCTCCACTTT.

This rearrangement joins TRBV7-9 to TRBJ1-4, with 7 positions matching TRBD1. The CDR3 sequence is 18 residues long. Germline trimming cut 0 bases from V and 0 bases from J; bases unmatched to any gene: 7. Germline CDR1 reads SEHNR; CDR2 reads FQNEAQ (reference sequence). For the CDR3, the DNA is TGTGCCAGCAGCTTAGCCCTGACGGGGACAGCAACTAATGAAAAACTGTTTTTT. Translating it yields CASSLALTGTATNEKLFF.

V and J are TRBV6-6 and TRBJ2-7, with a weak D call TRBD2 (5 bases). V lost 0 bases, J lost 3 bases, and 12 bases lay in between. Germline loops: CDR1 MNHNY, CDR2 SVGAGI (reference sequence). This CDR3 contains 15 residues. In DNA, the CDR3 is TGTGCCAGCAGTTACTCGAATGAGGGTATCTACGAGCAGTACTTC. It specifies CASSYSNEGIYEQYF.

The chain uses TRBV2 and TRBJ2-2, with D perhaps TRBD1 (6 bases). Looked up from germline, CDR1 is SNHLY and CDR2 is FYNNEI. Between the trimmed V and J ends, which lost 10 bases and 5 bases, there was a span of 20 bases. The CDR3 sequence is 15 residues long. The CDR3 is CATLPGPRGTGELFF. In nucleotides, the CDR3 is TGTGCCACCTTACCGGGACCCAGGGGAACCGGGGAGCTGTTTTTT. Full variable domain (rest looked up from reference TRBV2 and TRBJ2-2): EPEVTQTPSHQVTQMGQEVILRCVPISNHLYFYWYRQILGQKVEFLVSFYNNEISEKSEIFDDQFSVERPDGSNFTLKIRSTKLEDSAMYFCATLPGPRGTGELFFGEGSRLTVL.

CDR3 protein: CAISGIWTANTEAFF. In nucleotides, the CDR3 is TGTGCCATCAGTGGGATTTGGACAGCGAACACTGAAGCTTTCTTT. The chain employs TRBV10-3 and TRBJ1-1; possible D gene TRBD1, 6 bases. CDR3 size: 15 residues. Per the germline V gene, CDR1 is ENHRY and CDR2 is SYGVKD. V dropped 4 bases and J dropped 1 base, with 13 bases sitting between them.

The CDR3 DNA is TGTGCCAGCAGCGTAGGACAGGGGTCCTACAATGAGCAGTTCTTC. It is translated as CASSVGQGSYNEQFF. The chain recombines TRBV9 with TRBJ2-1; 8 positions match TRBD1. This CDR3 contains 15 residues. V lost 0 bases and J lost 1; bases outside the gene matches: 0. The V gene's germline CDR1 is SGDLS and CDR2 YYNGEE.

CDR3 sequence reads: CASSSTGHSYEQYF. The CDR3 coding sequence is TGTGCCAGCAGTTCAACGGGACATAGCTACGAGCAGTACTTC. This chain connects TRBV2 to TRBJ2-7; maybe TRBD1 (6 bases). The V end lost 5 bases, the J end lost 3 bases, and 14 bases lay between the germline ends. The CDR3 sequence is 14 residues long. Germline CDR1 and CDR2: SNHLY and FYNNEI.

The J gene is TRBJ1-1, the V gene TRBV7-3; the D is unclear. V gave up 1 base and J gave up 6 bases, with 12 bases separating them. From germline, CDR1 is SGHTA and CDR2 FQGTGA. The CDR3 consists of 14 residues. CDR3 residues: CASSLRSRNAEAFF. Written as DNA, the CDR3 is TGTGCCAGCAGCTTAAGATCTAGGAATGCTGAAGCTTTCTTT. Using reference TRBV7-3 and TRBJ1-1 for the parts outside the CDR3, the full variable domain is GAGVSQTPSNKVTEKGKYVELRCDPISGHTALYWYRQSLGQGPEFLIYFQGTGAADDSGLPNDRFFAVRPEGSVSTLKIQRTERGDSAVYLCASSLRSRNAEAFFGQGTRLTVV.

The CDR3 sequence is CASSPGPSGTDTQYF. DNA for the CDR3: TGTGCCAGCAGCCCCGGGCCCAGCGGAACAGATACGCAGTATTTT. The chain employs TRBV2 and TRBJ2-3; D is possibly TRBD2 (5 bases). The CDR3 runs 15 residues. The germline gives CDR1 SNHLY, CDR2 FYNNEI. Trimming took 6 bases from V and 3 from J, leaving 16 bases between them.

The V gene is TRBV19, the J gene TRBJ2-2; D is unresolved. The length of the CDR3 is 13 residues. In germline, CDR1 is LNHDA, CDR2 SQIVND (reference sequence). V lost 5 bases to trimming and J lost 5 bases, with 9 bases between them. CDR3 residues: CASSLSSTGELFF. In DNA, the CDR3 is TGTGCCAGTAGTCTTTCGTCTACCGGGGAGCTGTTTTTT.

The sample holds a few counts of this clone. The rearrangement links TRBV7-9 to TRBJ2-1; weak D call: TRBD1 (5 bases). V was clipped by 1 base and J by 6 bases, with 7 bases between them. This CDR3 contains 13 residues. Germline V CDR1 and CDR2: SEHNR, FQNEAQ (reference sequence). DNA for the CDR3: TGTGCCAGCAGCTTAGAACAGGTCAATGAGCAGTTCTTC. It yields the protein CASSLEQVNEQFF. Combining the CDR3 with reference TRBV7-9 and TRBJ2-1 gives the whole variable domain DTGVSQNPRHKITKRGQNVTFRCDPISEHNRLYWYRQTLGQGPEFLTYFQNEAQLEKSRLLSDRFSAERPKGSFSTLEIQRTEQGDSAMYLCASSLEQVNEQFFGPGTRLTVL.

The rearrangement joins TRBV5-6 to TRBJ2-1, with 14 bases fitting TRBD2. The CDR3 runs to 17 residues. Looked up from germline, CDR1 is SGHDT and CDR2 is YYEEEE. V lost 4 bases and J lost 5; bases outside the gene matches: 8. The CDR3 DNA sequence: TGTGCCAGCAGCCGGCCCGGGACTAGCGGGAGAGACAATGAGCAGTTCTTC. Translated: CASSRPGTSGRDNEQFF.

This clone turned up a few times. CDR3 in DNA: TGTGCCAGCAGTGCGACAGCCTTTAATGAAAAACTGTTTTTT. Translating gives CASSATAFNEKLFF. The rearrangement uses TRBV2 and TRBJ1-4, with D possibly TRBD1 on 5 matching bases. The CDR3 is 14 residues long. Germline values: CDR1 SNHLY, CDR2 FYNNEI. With 4 bases removed from V and 4 bases from J, the gap between germline ends came to 10 bases.

This CDR3 is CASSPRTGGPFSGNTIYF. In nucleotides, the CDR3 is TGTGCCAGCAGCCCTAGGACAGGGGGACCCTTCTCTGGAAACACCATATATTTT. This chain links TRBV7-8 with TRBJ1-3; 10 bases are shared with TRBD1. V trimming: 5 bases; J trimming: 0 bases; junction bases outside the gene matches: 10. Germline V gene lookup returns CDR1 SGHVS and CDR2 FQNEAQ. The CDR3 length is 18 residues. Filled out from reference TRBV7-8 and TRBJ1-3, the complete variable domain reads GAGVSQSPRYKVAKRGQDVALRCDPISGHVSLFWYQQALGQGPEFLTYFQNEAQLDKSGLPSDRFFAERPEGSVSTLKIQRTQQEDSAVYLCASSPRTGGPFSGNTIYFGEGSWLTVV.

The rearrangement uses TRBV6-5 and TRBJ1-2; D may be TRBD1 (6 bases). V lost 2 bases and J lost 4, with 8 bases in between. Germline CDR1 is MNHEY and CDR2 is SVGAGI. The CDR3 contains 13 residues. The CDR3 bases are TGTGCCAGCAGTTACAACAGGGCCTATGGCTACACCTTC. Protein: CASSYNRAYGYTF.

In nucleotides, the CDR3 is TGTGCCAGCAGTGCGACAGGGGCAGGGGAGCAGTACTTC. It yields the protein CASSATGAGEQYF. The rearrangement joins TRBV27 to TRBJ2-7, with 8 bases identical to TRBD1. V lost 5 bases to trimming and J lost 7 bases; unmatched junction nucleotides: 7. In germline, CDR1 is MNHEY, CDR2 SMNVEV (reference sequence). CDR3 size: 13 residues.

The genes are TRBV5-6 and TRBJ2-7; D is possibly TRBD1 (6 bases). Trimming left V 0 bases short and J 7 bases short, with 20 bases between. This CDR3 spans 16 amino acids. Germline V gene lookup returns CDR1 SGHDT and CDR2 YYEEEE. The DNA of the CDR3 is TGTGCCAGCAGCTTGGCCTTACAGACAGGTTACTGGGAGCAGTACTTC. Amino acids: CASSLALQTGYWEQYF.

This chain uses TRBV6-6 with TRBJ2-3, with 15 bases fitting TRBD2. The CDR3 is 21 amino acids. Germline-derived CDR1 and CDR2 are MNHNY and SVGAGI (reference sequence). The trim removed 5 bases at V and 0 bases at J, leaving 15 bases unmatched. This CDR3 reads CASSPTGSGTSGGTSTDTQYF. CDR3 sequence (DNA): TGTGCCAGCAGTCCCACAGGGTCAGGGACTAGCGGGGGGACTAGCACAGATACGCAGTATTTT.

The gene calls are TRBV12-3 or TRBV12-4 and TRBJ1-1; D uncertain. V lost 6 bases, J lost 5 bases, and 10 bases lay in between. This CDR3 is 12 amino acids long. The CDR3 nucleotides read TGTGCCAGCAGCCGGACTGGAACTGAAGCTTTCTTT. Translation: CASSRTGTEAFF.

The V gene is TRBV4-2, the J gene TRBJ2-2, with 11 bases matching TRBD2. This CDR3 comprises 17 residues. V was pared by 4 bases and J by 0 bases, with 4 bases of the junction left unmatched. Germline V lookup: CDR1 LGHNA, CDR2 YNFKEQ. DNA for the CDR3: TGTGCCAGCAGCCGCAGACTAGCGGGACCGAACACCGGGGAGCTGTTTTTT. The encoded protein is CASSRRLAGPNTGELFF.

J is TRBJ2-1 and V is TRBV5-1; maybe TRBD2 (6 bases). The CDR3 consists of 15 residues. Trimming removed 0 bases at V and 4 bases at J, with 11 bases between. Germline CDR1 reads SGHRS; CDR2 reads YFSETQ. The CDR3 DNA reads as TGCGCCAGCAGCTTGGCTGCGGGGCCGTACAATGAGCAGTTCTTC. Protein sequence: CASSLAAGPYNEQFF. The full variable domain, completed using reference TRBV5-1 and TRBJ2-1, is KAGVTQTPRYLIKTRGQQVTLSCSPISGHRSVSWYQQTPGQGLQFLFEYFSETQRNKGNFPGRFSGRQFSNSRSEMNVSTLELGDSALYLCASSLAAGPYNEQFFGPGTRLTVL.

The DNA of the CDR3 is TGTGCCAGCAGTTACTCAGGCACACCCTCGGGGGAGCAGTACTTC. It yields the protein CASSYSGTPSGEQYF. The V and J genes are TRBV6-6 and TRBJ2-7, with D possibly TRBD2 on 5 matching bases. Germline CDR1 is MNHNY and CDR2 is SVGAGI (reference sequence). The length of the CDR3 is 15 residues. V shed 0 bases and J shed 7 bases, with 16 bases lying between them.

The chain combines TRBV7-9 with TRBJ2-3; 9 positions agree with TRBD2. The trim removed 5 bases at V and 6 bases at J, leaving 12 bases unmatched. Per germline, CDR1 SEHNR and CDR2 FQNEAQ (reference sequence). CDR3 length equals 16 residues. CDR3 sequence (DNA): TGTGCCAGCAGCGAGGGGGTAGCGGGGGCAGCGGATACGCAGTATTTT. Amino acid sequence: CASSEGVAGAADTQYF.

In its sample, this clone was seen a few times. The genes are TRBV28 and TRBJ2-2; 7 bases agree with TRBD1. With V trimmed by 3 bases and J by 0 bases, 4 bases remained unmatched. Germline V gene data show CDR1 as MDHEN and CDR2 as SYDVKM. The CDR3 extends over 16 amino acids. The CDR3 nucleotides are TGTGCCAGCAGTTTCCTCGGGACAGCGAACACCGGGGAGCTGTTTTTT. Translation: CASSFLGTANTGELFF.

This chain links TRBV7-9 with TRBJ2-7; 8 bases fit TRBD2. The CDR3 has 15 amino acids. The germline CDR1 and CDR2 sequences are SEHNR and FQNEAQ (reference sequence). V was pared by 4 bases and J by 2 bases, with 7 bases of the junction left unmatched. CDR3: CASSYPGLVAYEQYF. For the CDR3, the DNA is TGTGCCAGCAGCTATCCGGGACTAGTCGCCTACGAGCAGTACTTC.